The subject of this entry is one T cell receptor (beta chain). No antigen is known for it. The entry originates in a study of shared clonotypes between healthy human individuals. The study's findings and limits: Shared clonotypes across all four donors exceeded non-shared ones in generation probability.

V was trimmed by 5 bases and J by 4 bases, leaving 7 bases between them. In germline, CDR1 is SGHNT, CDR2 YYREEE (reference sequence). The CDR3 is made up of 13 amino acids. The protocol was immunoSEQ multiplex PCR, while the TCRdb copy is restricted to in-frame clones and leaves out a portion. The table has about 2.2 million clones, about 92% seen once. In the naive CD8 group, cells lacked CD45RO and were positively selected for CCR7, so terminally differentiated effector memory CD45RA+ cells were left out. The sample consisted of naive CD8+ T cells from PBMCs. This rearrangement joins TRBV5-4 to TRBJ2-6; D may be TRBD2 (5 bases). This receptor was obtained from a man in his late teens or twenties in good health. Some clones in this sample may be carry-over from other donors' samples. The CDR3 is CASRRAGANVLTF. CDR3 in DNA: TGTGCCAGCAGGCGGGCCGGGGCCAACGTCCTGACTTTC. The variable domain in full, completed from reference TRBV5-4 and TRBJ2-6, reads ETGVTQSPTHLIKTRGQQVTLRCSSQSGHNTVSWYQQALGQGPQFIFQYYREEENGRGNFPPRFSGLQFPNYSSELNVNALELDDSALYLCASRRAGANVLTFGAGSRLTVL.